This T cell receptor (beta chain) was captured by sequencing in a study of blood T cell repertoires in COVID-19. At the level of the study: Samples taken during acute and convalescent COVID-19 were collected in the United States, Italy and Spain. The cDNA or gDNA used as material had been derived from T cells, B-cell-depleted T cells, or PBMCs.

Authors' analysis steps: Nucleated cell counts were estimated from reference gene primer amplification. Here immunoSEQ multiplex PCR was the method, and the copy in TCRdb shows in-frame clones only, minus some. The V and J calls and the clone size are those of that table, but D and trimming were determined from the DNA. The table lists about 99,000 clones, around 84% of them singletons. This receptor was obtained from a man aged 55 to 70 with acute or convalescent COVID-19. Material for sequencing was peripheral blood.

The CDR3, as DNA: TGTGCCAGCAGCTTCAGGGGCACTGAAGCTTTCTTT. It yields the protein CASSFRGTEAFF. V usage is TRBV5-4 and J usage is TRBJ1-1, with D possibly TRBD1 on 6 matching bases. The CDR3 loop spans 12 amino acids. CDR1 SGHNT and CDR2 YYREEE come from the germline V gene (reference sequence). Trimming took off 2 bases at V and 4 bases at J, with 6 bases between the two ends.